These T cell receptor beta chains were read from a single sample in a study of blood T cell repertoires in COVID-19. TCRdb's table, derived via immunoSEQ multiplex PCR, lists solely in-frame clones and lacks some. The sample records over 90,000 clones, 81% being singletons. The specimen was peripheral blood. These receptors all stem from a man in his 60s with acute or convalescent COVID-19. Both conserved end residues are trimmed from each CDR3. Clone size is stated in some rows and not others, as once, few, many or a class when expanded.

v_call	clone_size	j_call	cdr3_aa
TRBV20-1	-	TRBJ1-1	SASIEARNTEAF
TRBV5-1	-	TRBJ1-2	ASSMTPGNNYGYT
TRBV27	-	TRBJ1-5	ASSLSDSTAQH
TRBV16	-	TRBJ2-1	ASSPGLAGGLNEQF
TRBV25-1	-	TRBJ2-1	ASSEPGGQGGEQF
TRBV6-2/TRBV6-3	-	TRBJ2-1	ASSYSSGGNEQF
TRBV13	-	TRBJ1-1	ASSLDRDDEAF
TRBV20-1	few	TRBJ1-4	SAIYAEKLF
TRBV5-1	-	TRBJ2-4	ASSTGSIQY
TRBV5-6	-	TRBJ1-5	ASSLGTSSNQPQH
TRBV12-5	-	TRBJ2-5	ASGLGIGGRWETQY
TRBV5-1	few	TRBJ1-1	ASSFTSGTGALGTEAF
TRBV19	-	TRBJ2-3	ASSIWGATDTQY
TRBV19	-	TRBJ1-2	ASGLLDRVNYGYT
TRBV4-2	-	TRBJ2-2	ASSPFGGRGLVGELF
TRBV11-3	-	TRBJ2-7	ASSLSSRAGNYEQY
TRBV5-1	few	TRBJ1-4	ASSLFQGSNEKLF
TRBV4-3	-	TRBJ2-1	ASSQDIRAGGGEQF